Given below is one T cell receptor (beta chain) in context. Antigen: not known. This CDR3 has 15 amino acids. Trimming took off 4 bases at V and 0 bases at J, with 10 bases between the two ends. Germline V CDR1 and CDR2: LNHDA, SQIVND (reference sequence). This record comes from a study of chemoradiotherapy in HPV16-positive cancers. Overall study: A couple of HPV16-positive patients' cells yielded candidate HPV-specific clones and common motifs.

Measured with immunoSEQ multiplex PCR; TCRdb has only the in-frame clones, and not every one. The sample has about 68,000 clones, around nine tenths seen once; the top ten hold over 4%. Notes on the study in general: Non-HPV-specific T cells did not expand in tumors during treatment, whereas candidate HPV-specific clones and E7-related motifs did. For HPV16-positive patients, expanding HPV-responsive T cells associated with longer recurrence-free survival. HPV-specific T cells were functionally defined from only two HPV16-positive patients.

The rearrangement links TRBV19 to TRBJ1-3, with a possible D match to TRBD1 (5 bases). The material was blood, obtained from a patient who underwent chemoradiotherapy. The sequence was collected from a human donor with HPV-associated anogenital cancer. The CDR3 reads CASSREGLSGNTIYF. The CDR3 DNA is TGTGCCAGTAGTAGGGAGGGGCTCTCTGGAAACACCATATATTTT.